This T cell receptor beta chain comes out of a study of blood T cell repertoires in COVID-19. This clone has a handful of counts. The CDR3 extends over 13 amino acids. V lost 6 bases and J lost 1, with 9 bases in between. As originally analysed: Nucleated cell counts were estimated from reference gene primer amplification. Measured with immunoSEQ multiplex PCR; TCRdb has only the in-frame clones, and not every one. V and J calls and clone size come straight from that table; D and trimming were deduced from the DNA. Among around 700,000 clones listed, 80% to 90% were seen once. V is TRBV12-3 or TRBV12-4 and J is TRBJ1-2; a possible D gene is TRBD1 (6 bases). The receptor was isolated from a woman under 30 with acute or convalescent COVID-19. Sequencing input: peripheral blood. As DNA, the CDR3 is TGTGCCAGCAGACAGGGAGTTAACTATGGCTACACCTTC. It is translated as CASRQGVNYGYTF.